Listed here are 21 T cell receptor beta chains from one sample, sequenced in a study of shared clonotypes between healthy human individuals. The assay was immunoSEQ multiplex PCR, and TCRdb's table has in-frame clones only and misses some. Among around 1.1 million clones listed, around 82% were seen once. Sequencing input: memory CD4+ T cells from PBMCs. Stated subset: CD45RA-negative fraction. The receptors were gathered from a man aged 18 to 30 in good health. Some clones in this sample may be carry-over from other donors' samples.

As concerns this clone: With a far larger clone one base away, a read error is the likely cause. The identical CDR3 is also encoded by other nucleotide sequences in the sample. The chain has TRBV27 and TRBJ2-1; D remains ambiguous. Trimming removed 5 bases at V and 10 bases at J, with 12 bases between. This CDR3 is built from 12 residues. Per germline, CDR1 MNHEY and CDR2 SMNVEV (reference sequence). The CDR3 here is CASSIGLGEQFF. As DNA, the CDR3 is TGTGCCAGCAGTATCGGTCTGGGCGAGCAGTTCTTC.

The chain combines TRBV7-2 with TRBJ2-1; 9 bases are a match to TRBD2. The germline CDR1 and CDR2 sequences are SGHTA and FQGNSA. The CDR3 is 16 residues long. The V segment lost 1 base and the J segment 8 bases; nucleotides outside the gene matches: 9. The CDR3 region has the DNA TGTGCCAGCAGCTTAGAGGTTAGCGGGAGCTGGGATGAGCAGTTCTTC. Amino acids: CASSLEVSGSWDEQFF.

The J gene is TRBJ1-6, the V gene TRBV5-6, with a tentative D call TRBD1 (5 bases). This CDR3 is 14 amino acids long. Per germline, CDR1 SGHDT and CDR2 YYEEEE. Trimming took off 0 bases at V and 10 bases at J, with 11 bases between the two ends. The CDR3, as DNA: TGTGCCAGCAGCTTGGACCGAAGGGGATCACCCCTCCACTTT. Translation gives CASSLDRRGSPLHF. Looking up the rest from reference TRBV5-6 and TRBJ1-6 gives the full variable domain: DAGVTQSPTHLIKTRGQQVTLRCSPKSGHDTVSWYQQALGQGPQFIFQYYEEEERQRGNFPDRFSGHQFPNYSSELNVNALLLGDSALYLCASSLDRRGSPLHFGNGTRLTVT.

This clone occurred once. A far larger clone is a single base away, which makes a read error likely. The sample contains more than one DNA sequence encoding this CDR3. Written as DNA, the CDR3 is TGTGCCACCATCGACAGGGGGCCTACTGGTGGTGAGCAGTACTTC. Translated, it gives CATIDRGPTGGEQYF. The chain carries TRBV28 and TRBJ2-7; TRBD1 aligns across 10 bases. This CDR3 contains 15 residues. V lost 10 bases to trimming and J lost 7 bases; unmatched junction nucleotides: 16. The germline V gene has CDR1 MDHEN and CDR2 SYDVKM.

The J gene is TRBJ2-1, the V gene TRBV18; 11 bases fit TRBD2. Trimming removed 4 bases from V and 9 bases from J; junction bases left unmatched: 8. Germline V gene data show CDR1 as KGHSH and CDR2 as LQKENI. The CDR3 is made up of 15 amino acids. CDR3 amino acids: CASSLLAGESGEQFF. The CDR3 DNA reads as TGTGCCAGCTCACTACTAGCGGGAGAAAGTGGTGAGCAGTTCTTC.

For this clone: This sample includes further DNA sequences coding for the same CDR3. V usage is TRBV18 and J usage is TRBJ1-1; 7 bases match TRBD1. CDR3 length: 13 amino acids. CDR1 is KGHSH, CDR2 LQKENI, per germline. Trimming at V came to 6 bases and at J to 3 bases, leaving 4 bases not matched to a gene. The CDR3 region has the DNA TGTGCCAGCTCTCGAGACAGGGACACTGAAGCTTTCTTT. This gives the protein CASSRDRDTEAFF.

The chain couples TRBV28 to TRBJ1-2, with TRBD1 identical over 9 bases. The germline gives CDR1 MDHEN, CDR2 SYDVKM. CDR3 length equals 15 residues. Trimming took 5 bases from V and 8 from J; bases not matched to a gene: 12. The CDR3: CASSPPGQGVRGYTF. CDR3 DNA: TGTGCCAGCAGTCCCCCGGGACAGGGCGTAAGGGGCTACACCTTC.

DNA of the CDR3: TGTGCCAGCAGCTGGATAGCGGGAGGGCCTCAGGATACGCAGTATTTT. It encodes CASSWIAGGPQDTQYF. The V call is TRBV5-6, the J call TRBJ2-3, with 11 bases aligning to TRBD2. Losses at the gene ends were 3 bases for V and 6 bases for J; bases not matched to a gene: 9. Germline assignment: CDR1 SGHDT and CDR2 YYEEEE. This CDR3 comprises 16 residues.

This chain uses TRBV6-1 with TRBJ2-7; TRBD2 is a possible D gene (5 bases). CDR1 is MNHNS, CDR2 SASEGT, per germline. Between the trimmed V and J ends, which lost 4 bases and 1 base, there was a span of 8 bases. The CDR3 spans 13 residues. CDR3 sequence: CASSATGSYEQYF. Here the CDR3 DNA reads TGTGCCAGCAGTGCGACGGGATCCTACGAGCAGTACTTC.

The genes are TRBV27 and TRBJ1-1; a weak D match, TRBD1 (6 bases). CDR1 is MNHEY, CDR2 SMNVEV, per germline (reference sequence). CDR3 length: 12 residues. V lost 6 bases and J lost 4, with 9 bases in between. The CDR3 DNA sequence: TGTGCCAGCAGGGCAGGGGCCACTGAAGCTTTCTTT. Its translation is CASRAGATEAFF.

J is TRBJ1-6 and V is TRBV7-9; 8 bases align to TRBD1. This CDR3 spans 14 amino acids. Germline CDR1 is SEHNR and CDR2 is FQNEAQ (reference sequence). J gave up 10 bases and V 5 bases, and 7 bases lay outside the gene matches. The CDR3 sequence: CASSIDRGNSPLHF. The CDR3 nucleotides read TGTGCCAGCAGCATAGACAGGGGAAACTCACCCCTCCACTTT. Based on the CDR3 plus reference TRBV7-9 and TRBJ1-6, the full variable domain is DTGVSQNPRHKITKRGQNVTFRCDPISEHNRLYWYRQTLGQGPEFLTYFQNEAQLEKSRLLSDRFSAERPKGSFSTLEIQRTEQGDSAMYLCASSIDRGNSPLHFGNGTRLTVT.

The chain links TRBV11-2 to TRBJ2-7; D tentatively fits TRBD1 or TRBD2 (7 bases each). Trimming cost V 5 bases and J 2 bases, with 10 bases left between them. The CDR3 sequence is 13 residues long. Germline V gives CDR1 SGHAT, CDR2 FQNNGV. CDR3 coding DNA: TGTGCCAGCAGCCAGGGGGGGGCCTACGAGCAGTACTTC. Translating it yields CASSQGGAYEQYF. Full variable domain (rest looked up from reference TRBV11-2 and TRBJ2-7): EAGVAQSPRYKIIEKRQSVAFWCNPISGHATLYWYQQILGQGPKLLIQFQNNGVVDDSQLPKDRFSAERLKGVDSTLKIQPAKLEDSAVYLCASSQGGAYEQYFGPGTRLTVT.

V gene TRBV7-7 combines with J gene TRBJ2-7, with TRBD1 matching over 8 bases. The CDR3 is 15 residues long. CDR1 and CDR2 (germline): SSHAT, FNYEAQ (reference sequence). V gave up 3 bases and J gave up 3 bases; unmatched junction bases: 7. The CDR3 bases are TGTGCCAGCAGCTTGCGGGCAGGGGGCTACTACGAGCAGTACTTC. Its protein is CASSLRAGGYYEQYF.

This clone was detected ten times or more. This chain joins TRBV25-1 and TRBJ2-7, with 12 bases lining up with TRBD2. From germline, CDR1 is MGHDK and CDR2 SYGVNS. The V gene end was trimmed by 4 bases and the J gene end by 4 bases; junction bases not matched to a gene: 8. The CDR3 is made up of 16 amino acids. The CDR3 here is CASSVLAGGPKYEQYF. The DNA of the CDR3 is TGTGCCAGCAGTGTGCTAGCGGGAGGGCCTAAATACGAGCAGTACTTC.

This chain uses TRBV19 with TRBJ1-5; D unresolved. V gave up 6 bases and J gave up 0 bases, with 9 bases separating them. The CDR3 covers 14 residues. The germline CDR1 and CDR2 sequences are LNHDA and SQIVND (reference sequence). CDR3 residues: CASSTENSNQPQHF. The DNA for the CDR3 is TGTGCCAGTAGCACAGAGAATAGCAATCAGCCCCAGCATTTT.

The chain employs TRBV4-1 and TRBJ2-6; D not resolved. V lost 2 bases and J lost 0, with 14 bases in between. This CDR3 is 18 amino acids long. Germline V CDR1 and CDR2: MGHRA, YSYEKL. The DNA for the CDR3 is TGCGCCAGCAGCCAAAGTTTCGCAGGTCGCTCTGGGGCCAACGTCCTGACTTTC. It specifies CASSQSFAGRSGANVLTF.

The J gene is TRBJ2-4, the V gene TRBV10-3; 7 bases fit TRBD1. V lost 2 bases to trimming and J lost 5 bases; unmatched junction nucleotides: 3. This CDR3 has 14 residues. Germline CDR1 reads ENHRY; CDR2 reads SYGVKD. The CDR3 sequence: CAISEPGTENIQYF. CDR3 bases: TGTGCCATCAGTGAGCCCGGGACAGAAAACATTCAGTACTTC.

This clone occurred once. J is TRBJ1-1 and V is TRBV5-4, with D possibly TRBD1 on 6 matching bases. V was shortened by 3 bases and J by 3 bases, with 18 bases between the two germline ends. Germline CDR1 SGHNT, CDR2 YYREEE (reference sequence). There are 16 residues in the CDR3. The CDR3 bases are TGTGCCAGCAGCTGGGCACAGGGCGGGGGAGACACTGAAGCTTTCTTT. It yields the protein CASSWAQGGGDTEAFF. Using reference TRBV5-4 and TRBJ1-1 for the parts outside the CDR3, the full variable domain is ETGVTQSPTHLIKTRGQQVTLRCSSQSGHNTVSWYQQALGQGPQFIFQYYREEENGRGNFPPRFSGLQFPNYSSELNVNALELDDSALYLCASSWAQGGGDTEAFFGQGTRLTVV.

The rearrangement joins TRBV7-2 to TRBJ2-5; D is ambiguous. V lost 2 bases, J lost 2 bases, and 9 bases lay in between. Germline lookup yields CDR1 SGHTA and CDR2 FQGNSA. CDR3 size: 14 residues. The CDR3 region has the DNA TGTGCCAGCAGCTTAAGGGCAACTCAAGAGACCCAGTACTTC. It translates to CASSLRATQETQYF.

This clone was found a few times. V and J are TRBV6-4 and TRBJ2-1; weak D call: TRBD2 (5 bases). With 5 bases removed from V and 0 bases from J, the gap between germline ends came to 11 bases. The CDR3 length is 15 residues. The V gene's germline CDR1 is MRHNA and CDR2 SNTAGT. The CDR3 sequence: CASSRGLGSYNEQFF. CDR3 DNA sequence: TGTGCCAGCAGTCGGGGTTTAGGCTCCTACAATGAGCAGTTCTTC.

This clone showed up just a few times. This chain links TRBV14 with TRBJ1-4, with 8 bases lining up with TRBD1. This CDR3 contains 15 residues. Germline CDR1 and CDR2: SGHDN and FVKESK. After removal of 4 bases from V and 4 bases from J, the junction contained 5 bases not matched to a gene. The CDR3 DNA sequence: TGTGCCAGCAGCCCCTTGGGACAGGATAATGAAAAACTGTTTTTT. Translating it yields CASSPLGQDNEKLFF.